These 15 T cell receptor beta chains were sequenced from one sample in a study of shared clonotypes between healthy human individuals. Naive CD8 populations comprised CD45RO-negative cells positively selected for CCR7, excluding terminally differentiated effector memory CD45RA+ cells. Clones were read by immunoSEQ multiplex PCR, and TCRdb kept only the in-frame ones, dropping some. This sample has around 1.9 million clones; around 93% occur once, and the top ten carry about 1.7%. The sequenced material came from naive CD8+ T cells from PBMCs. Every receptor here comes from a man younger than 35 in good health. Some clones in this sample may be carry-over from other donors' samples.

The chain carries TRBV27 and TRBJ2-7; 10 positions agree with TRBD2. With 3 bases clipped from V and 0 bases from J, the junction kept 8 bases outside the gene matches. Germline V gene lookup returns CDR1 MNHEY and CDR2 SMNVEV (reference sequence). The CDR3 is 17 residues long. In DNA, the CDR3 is TGTGCCAGCAGTTTTCTAGGGACTAGCGCGAACTCCTACGAGCAGTACTTC. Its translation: CASSFLGTSANSYEQYF.

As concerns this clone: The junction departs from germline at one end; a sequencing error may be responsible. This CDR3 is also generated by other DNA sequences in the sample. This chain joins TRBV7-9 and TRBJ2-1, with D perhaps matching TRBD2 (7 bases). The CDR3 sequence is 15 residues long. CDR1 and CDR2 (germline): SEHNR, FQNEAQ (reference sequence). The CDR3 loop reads CASSLADSSYNEQFF. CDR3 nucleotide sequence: TGTGCCAGCAGCCTAGCGGACAGCTCCTACAATGAGCAGTTCTTC.

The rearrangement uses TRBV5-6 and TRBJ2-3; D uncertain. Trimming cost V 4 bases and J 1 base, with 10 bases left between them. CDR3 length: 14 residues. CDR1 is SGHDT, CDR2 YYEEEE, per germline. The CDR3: CASSPDPRTDTQYF. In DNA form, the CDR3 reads TGTGCCAGCAGCCCGGACCCACGCACAGATACGCAGTATTTT.

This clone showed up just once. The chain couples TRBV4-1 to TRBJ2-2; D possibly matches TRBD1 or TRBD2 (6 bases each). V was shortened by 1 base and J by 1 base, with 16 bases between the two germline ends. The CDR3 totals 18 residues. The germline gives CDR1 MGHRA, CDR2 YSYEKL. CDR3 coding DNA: TGCGCCAGCAGCCAAGGGTCCGGGGGCTGGGGGAACACCGGGGAGCTGTTTTTT. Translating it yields CASSQGSGGWGNTGELFF.

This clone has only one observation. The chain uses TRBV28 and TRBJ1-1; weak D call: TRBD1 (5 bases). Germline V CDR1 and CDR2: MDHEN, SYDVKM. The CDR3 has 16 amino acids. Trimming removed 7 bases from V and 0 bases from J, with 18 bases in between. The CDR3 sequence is CASTPTDGTVNTEAFF. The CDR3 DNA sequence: TGTGCCAGCACCCCTACCGACGGGACGGTGAACACTGAAGCTTTCTTT.

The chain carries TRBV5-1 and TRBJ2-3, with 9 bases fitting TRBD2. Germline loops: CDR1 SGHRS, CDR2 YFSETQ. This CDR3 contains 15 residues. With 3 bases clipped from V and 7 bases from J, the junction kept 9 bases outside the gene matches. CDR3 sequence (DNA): TGCGCCAGCAGCTCGTGGGGACTAGCTGAAAATACGCAGTATTTT. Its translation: CASSSWGLAENTQYF.

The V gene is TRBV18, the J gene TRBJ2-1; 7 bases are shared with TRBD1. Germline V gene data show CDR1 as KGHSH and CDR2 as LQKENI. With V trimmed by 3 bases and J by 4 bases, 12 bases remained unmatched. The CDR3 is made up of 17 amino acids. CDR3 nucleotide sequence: TGTGCCAGCTCACCCCCTTATCCAGGGGGTTCTTACAATGAGCAGTTCTTC. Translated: CASSPPYPGGSYNEQFF.

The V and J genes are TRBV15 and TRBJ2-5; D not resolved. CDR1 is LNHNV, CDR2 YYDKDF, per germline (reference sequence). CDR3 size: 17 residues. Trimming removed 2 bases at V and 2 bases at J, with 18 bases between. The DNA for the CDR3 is TGTGCCACCAGCAGACTCATTAGTCGAGACGTACAAGAGACCCAGTACTTC. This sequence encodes CATSRLISRDVQETQYF.

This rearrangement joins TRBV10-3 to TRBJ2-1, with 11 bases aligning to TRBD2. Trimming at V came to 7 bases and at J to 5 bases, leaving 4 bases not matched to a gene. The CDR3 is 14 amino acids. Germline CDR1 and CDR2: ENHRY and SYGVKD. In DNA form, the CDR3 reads TGTGCCATCACGACTAGCGGGGTTGACAATGAGCAGTTCTTC. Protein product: CAITTSGVDNEQFF.

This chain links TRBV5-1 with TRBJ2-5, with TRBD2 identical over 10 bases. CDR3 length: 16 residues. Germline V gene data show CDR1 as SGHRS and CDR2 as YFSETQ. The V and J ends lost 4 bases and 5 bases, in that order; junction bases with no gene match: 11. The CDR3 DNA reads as TGCGCCAGCAGCGCCCGGGCTAGCGGGGGTATGGAGACCCAGTACTTC. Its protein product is CASSARASGGMETQYF. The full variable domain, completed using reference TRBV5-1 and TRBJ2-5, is KAGVTQTPRYLIKTRGQQVTLSCSPISGHRSVSWYQQTPGQGLQFLFEYFSETQRNKGNFPGRFSGRQFSNSRSEMNVSTLELGDSALYLCASSARASGGMETQYFGPGTRLLVL.

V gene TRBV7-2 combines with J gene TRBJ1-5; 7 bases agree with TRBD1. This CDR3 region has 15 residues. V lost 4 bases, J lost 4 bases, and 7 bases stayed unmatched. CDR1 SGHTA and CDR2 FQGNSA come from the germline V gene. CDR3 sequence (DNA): TGTGCCAGCAGCTCATGGGGACAGAGGAATCAGCCCCAGCATTTT. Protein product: CASSSWGQRNQPQHF.

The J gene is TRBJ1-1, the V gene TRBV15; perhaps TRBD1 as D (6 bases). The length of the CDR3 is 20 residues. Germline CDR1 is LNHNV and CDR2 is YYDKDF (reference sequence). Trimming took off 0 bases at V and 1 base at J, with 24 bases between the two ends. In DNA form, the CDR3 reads TGTGCCACCAGCAGAGACTCAATTTTGCGATGGACAGACCCGAACACTGAAGCTTTCTTT. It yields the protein CATSRDSILRWTDPNTEAFF.

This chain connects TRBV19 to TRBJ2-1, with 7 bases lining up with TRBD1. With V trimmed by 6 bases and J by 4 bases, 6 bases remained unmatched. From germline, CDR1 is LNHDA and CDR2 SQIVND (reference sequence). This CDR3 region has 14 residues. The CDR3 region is CASRLTGEYNEQFF. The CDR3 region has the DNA TGTGCCAGTAGGCTTACAGGGGAATACAATGAGCAGTTCTTC. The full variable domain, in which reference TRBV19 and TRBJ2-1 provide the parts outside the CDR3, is DGGITQSPKYLFRKEGQNVTLSCEQNLNHDAMYWYRQDPGQGLRLIYYSQIVNDFQKGDIAEGYSVSREKKESFPLTVTSAQKNPTAFYLCASRLTGEYNEQFFGPGTRLTVL.

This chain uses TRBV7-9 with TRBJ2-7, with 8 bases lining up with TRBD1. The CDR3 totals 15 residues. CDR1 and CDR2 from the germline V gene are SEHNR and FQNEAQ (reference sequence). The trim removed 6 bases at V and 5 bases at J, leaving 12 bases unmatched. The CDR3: CASRATGGRWHEQYF. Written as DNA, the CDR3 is TGTGCCAGCAGAGCTACAGGGGGAAGGTGGCACGAGCAGTACTTC.

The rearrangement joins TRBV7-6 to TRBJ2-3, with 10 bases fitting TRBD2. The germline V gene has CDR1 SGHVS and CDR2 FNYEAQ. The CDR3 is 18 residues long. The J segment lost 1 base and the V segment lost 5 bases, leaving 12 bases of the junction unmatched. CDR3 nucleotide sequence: TGTGCCAGCAGCCCCGGGACTAGCGCACACTCAGGCACAGATACGCAGTATTTT. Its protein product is CASSPGTSAHSGTDTQYF.